Here is one T cell receptor beta chain with its context. What it recognizes is unknown. This specimen belongs to a study of T cells in Graves' hyperthyroidism and ophthalmopathy. Study-wide results and limits: Blood held most thyroid clonotypes expanded above 0.001 frequency.

V was pared by 6 bases and J by 5 bases, with 17 bases between. The CDR3 has 15 residues. From germline, CDR1 is MNHNS and CDR2 SASEGT. Patients counted as stable if ophthalmopathy did not develop within 18 months. It was RNA transcripts that yielded the amplified TCR beta CDR3 regions. Primed by the HTBI set, a first-round RT-PCR was run on the TCR CDR3. In TCRdb, the multiplex PCR reads were re-called with MiXCR into one record per CDR3 protein. Among 750,000 to 950,000 distinct CDR3 sequences, 38% were seen once, and the ten largest hold about 8.9%. Sequenced material: blood. V usage is TRBV6-1 and J usage is TRBJ1-5; D remains ambiguous. This receptor was obtained from a man between 18 and 35 years old with Graves' hyperthyroidism. CDR3 nucleotide sequence: TGTGCCAGCAGCCCGAAAGGGTATGGGGATCAGCCCCAGCATTTT. Its translation is CASSPKGYGDQPQHF.